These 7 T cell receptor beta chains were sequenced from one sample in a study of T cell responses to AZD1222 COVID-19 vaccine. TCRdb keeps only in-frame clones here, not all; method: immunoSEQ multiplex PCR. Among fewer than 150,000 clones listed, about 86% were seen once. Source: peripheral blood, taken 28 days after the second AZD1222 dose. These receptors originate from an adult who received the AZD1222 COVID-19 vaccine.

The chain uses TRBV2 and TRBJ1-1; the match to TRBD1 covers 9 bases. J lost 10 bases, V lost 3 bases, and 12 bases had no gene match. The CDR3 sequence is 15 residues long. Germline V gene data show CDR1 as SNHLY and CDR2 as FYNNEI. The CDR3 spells CASSEDGTGFSGAFF. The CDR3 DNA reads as TGTGCCAGCAGTGAGGATGGGACAGGGTTCAGTGGAGCTTTCTTT.

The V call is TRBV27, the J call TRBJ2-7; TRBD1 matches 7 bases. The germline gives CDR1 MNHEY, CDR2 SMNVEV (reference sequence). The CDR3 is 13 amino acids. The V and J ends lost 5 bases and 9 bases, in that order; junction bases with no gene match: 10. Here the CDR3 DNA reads TGTGCCAGCAGTATGACAGGGCGCCAGGGGCAGTACTTC. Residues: CASSMTGRQGQYF.

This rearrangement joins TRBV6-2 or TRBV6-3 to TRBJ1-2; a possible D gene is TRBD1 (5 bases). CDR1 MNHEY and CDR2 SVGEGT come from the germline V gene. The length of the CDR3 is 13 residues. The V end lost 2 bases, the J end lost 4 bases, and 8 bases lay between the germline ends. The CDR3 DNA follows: TGTGCCAGCAGTTACCGCGACAGCTATGGCTACACCTTC. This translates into CASSYRDSYGYTF.

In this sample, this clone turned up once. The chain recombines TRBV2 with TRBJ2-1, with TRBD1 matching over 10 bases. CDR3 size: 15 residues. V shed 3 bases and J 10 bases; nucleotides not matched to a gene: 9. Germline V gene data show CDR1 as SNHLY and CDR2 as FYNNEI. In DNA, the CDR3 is TGTGCCAGCAGTGACCTCGGGACAGGGGTCTTAGAGCAGTTCTTC. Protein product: CASSDLGTGVLEQFF.

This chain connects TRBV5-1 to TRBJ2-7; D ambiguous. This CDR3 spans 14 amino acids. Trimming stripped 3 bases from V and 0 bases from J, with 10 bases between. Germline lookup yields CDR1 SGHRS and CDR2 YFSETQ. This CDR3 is CASSSRTNSYEQYF. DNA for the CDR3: TGCGCCAGCAGCTCGAGGACGAACTCCTACGAGCAGTACTTC.

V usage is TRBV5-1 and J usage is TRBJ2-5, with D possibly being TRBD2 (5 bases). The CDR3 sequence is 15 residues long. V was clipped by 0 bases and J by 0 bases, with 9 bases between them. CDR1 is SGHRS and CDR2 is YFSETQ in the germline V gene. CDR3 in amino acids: CASSLAAGNQETQYF. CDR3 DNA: TGCGCCAGCAGCTTGGCCGCGGGCAACCAAGAGACCCAGTACTTC.

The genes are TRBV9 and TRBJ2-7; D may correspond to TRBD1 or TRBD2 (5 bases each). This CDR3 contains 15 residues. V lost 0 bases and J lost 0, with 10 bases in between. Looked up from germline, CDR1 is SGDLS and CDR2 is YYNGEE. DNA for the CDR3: TGTGCCAGCAGCGTAGATGAGGGGTTCTCCTACGAGCAGTACTTC. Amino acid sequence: CASSVDEGFSYEQYF.